This T cell receptor (beta chain) was obtained from a study of blood T cells in healthy people across ages. Study-wide results and limits: Possibly, changes in expanded clonotypes were confounded because donor CMV status was unknown.

The table lists this clonotype with a few counts. Its antigen is unknown. The ends were cut back, 6 bases at V and 5 bases at J, with 17 bases in the middle. Germline CDR1 reads MDHEN; CDR2 reads SYDVKM. The CDR3 is 14 residues long. A second PCR, run for roughly 7 to 11 cycles, used a sample-barcoded 5' primer plus a J-beta primer mix. A minimum of 2.5 million CDR3-containing paired-end reads was obtained for each sample. From the 5' RACE reads, TCRdb called clonotypes with MiXCR, one entry per CDR3 protein. This sample has 800,000 to 950,000 distinct CDR3 sequences, with almost 30% found just once. These data were likewise used in another study, on T cells of mothers and their children.

The chain is built from TRBV28 and TRBJ2-7, with D possibly being TRBD1 (6 bases). The sequencing sample was made of blood. The source of this sequence is a woman aged 40 to 50 in good health. The CDR3 DNA reads TGTGCCAGCAGGGGGCAGGGGACGTCGCACGAGCAGTACTTC. It codes for CASRGQGTSHEQYF.